Below, 21 T cell receptor beta chains from the same sample are listed, as sequenced in a study of shared clonotypes between healthy human individuals. TCRdb's table, derived via immunoSEQ multiplex PCR, lists solely in-frame clones and lacks some. The sample holds roughly 2.2 million clones; approximately 90% are singletons and the top ten take 0.3% to 0.4%. Sequenced: naive CD4+ T cells from PBMCs. Subset given: CD45RA+ positively selected. These receptors were obtained from a man aged 18 to 30 in good health. Some clones in this sample may be carry-over from other donors' samples.

The CDR3 bases are TGTGCCATAAGTGGGGACGTAGGCACAGATACGCAGTATTTT. It is translated as CAISGDVGTDTQYF. The chain links TRBV6-1 to TRBJ2-3; D tentatively fits TRBD1 or TRBD2 (5 bases each). The CDR3 spans 14 residues. Looked up from germline, CDR1 is MNHNS and CDR2 is SASEGT. The V and J ends lost 10 bases and 1 base respectively, with 15 bases between them.

V gene TRBV5-6 combines with J gene TRBJ2-7; the match to TRBD1 covers 7 bases. V lost 3 bases to trimming and J lost 12 bases; unmatched junction nucleotides: 6. The V gene's germline CDR1 is SGHDT and CDR2 YYEEEE. The CDR3 totals 11 residues. CDR3 amino acids: CASSSLGDRYF. DNA for the CDR3: TGTGCCAGCAGCTCACTCGGGGACAGGTACTTC.

This clone was counted only a few times. The chain carries TRBV5-1 and TRBJ1-5; no clear D. The CDR3 is made up of 15 amino acids. Germline V CDR1 and CDR2: SGHRS, YFSETQ. The V and J ends lost 0 bases and 6 bases respectively, with 13 bases between them. CDR3 residues: CASSLAGERSQPQHF. CDR3 DNA: TGCGCCAGCAGCTTGGCCGGGGAGAGGAGTCAGCCCCAGCATTTT.

The rearrangement links TRBV28 to TRBJ1-1, with 11 bases lining up with TRBD1. CDR1 is MDHEN and CDR2 is SYDVKM in the germline V gene. The V and J ends lost 5 bases and 3 bases, in that order; junction bases with no gene match: 8. The CDR3 is 16 amino acids. The CDR3 spells CASSPTPGQGDTEAFF. CDR3 sequence (DNA): TGTGCCAGCAGTCCAACCCCGGGACAGGGGGACACTGAAGCTTTCTTT.

The chain links TRBV27 to TRBJ2-3, with 8 positions matching TRBD2. The CDR3 is 16 residues long. From germline, CDR1 is MNHEY and CDR2 SMNVEV (reference sequence). V gave up 7 bases and J gave up 3 bases; unmatched junction bases: 12. CDR3 in amino acids: CASKLVGRGRTDTQYF. The CDR3 nucleotides read TGTGCCAGCAAATTGGTGGGGCGCGGGAGGACAGATACGCAGTATTTT.

The J gene is TRBJ2-7, the V gene TRBV28; no reliable D call. The V and J ends lost 3 bases and 1 base respectively, with 10 bases between them. The CDR3 consists of 14 residues. CDR1 and CDR2 from the germline V gene are MDHEN and SYDVKM. CDR3 amino acids: CASSLTDGSYEQYF. DNA for the CDR3: TGTGCCAGCAGTTTGACTGATGGGTCCTACGAGCAGTACTTC.

The J gene is TRBJ2-7, the V gene TRBV11-1; no firm D call. This CDR3 is 13 amino acids long. V was pared by 2 bases and J by 7 bases, with 12 bases between. CDR1 SGHAT and CDR2 FQDESV come from the germline V gene (reference sequence). This chain's CDR3 is CASSLRLGWEQYF. CDR3 bases: TGTGCCAGCAGCTTACGCTTGGGTTGGGAGCAGTACTTC.

V and J are TRBV15 and TRBJ2-7, with 9 bases fitting TRBD1. The ends lost 4 bases at V and 3 bases at J; junction bases unmatched: 4. The CDR3 sequence is 14 residues long. In germline, CDR1 is LNHNV, CDR2 YYDKDF (reference sequence). The CDR3 reads CATSIRDRVYEQYF. CDR3 in DNA: TGTGCCACCAGCATCCGGGACAGGGTCTACGAGCAGTACTTC.

The chain is built from TRBV28 and TRBJ1-5; the D gene is possibly TRBD1 (5 bases). The V end was cut by 7 bases, the J end by 5 bases, with 18 bases between. The CDR3 is 15 residues long. Germline V gives CDR1 MDHEN, CDR2 SYDVKM. The CDR3 DNA reads TGTGCCAGCAAGCCGGGGGGGATTGCTCATCAGCCCCAGCATTTT. Translated: CASKPGGIAHQPQHF.

The CDR3 sequence is CASSLLWTGELFF. CDR3 DNA: TGTGCCAGCAGCTTATTATGGACCGGGGAGCTGTTTTTT. The V call is TRBV11-2, the J call TRBJ2-2; the D is unclear. CDR1 is SGHAT and CDR2 is FQNNGV in the germline V gene. The V end lost 2 bases, the J end lost 5 bases, and 6 bases lay between the germline ends. This CDR3 region has 13 residues.

Comments on this clone: This specimen includes other DNA sequences encoding the same CDR3. The gene calls are TRBV7-2 and TRBJ1-2, with a tentative D call TRBD1 (6 bases). The length of the CDR3 is 14 residues. The germline gives CDR1 SGHTA, CDR2 FQGNSA. V lost 1 base to trimming and J lost 2 bases, with 8 bases between them. The CDR3 here is CASSLGTVNYGYTF. The DNA for the CDR3 is TGTGCCAGCAGCTTAGGGACAGTAAACTATGGCTACACCTTC.

V gene TRBV28 combines with J gene TRBJ1-3; D perhaps matches TRBD1 (5 bases). The CDR3 runs 14 residues. CDR1 MDHEN and CDR2 SYDVKM come from the germline V gene. Trimming removed 5 bases from V and 7 bases from J, with 15 bases in between. CDR3 loop: CASSPPRGVNTIYF. For the CDR3, the DNA is TGTGCCAGCAGTCCACCCCGGGGGGTGAACACCATATATTTT. Based on the CDR3 plus reference TRBV28 and TRBJ1-3, the full variable domain is DVKVTQSSRYLVKRTGEKVFLECVQDMDHENMFWYRQDPGLGLRLIYFSYDVKMKEKGDIPEGYSVSREKKERFSLILESASTNQTSMYLCASSPPRGVNTIYFGEGSWLTVV.

This clone appeared once. This chain uses TRBV19 with TRBJ2-3; TRBD2 matches at 12 bases. V shed 5 bases, J shed 5 bases, and the junction held 14 bases outside the gene matches. Germline lookup yields CDR1 LNHDA and CDR2 SQIVND (reference sequence). This CDR3 is built from 18 residues. The CDR3 bases are TGTGCCAGTAGTCCCTGGACTAGCGGGACTCTTACGTTAGATACGCAGTATTTT. Protein sequence: CASSPWTSGTLTLDTQYF. The whole variable domain, remainder taken from reference TRBV19 and TRBJ2-3, is DGGITQSPKYLFRKEGQNVTLSCEQNLNHDAMYWYRQDPGQGLRLIYYSQIVNDFQKGDIAEGYSVSREKKESFPLTVTSAQKNPTAFYLCASSPWTSGTLTLDTQYFGPGTRLTVL.

The J gene is TRBJ2-1, the V gene TRBV28, with TRBD2 matching 7 bases. The CDR3 extends over 16 amino acids. V was clipped by 5 bases and J by 4 bases; unmatched bases: 11. Per germline, CDR1 MDHEN and CDR2 SYDVKM. The DNA for the CDR3 is TGTGCCAGCAGTCTCCCTAGCGGAAGGGGATACAATGAGCAGTTCTTC. Residues: CASSLPSGRGYNEQFF.

With respect to this clone: Within the sample, other DNA sequences also encode this same CDR3. V and J are TRBV19 and TRBJ1-3, with no clear D. Germline V lookup: CDR1 LNHDA, CDR2 SQIVND (reference sequence). V shed 10 bases and J shed 0 bases, with 4 bases lying between them. The CDR3 length is 11 residues. In nucleotides, the CDR3 is TGTGCCACCCGCTCTGGAAACACCATATATTTT. Its protein product is CATRSGNTIYF.

This clone was detected only once. The CDR3 coding sequence is TGTGCCAGCAGTTTTAGCAAAGACAGGTCAAGGTACACCGGGGAGCTGTTTTTT. This codes for CASSFSKDRSRYTGELFF. The chain uses TRBV27 and TRBJ2-2; TRBD1 is a possible D gene (6 bases). The germline V gene has CDR1 MNHEY and CDR2 SMNVEV (reference sequence). V was pared by 3 bases and J by 3 bases, with 20 bases between. This CDR3 has 18 residues.

The chain has TRBV10-3 and TRBJ2-3; TRBD1 might be the D (5 bases). This CDR3 is 15 amino acids long. In germline, CDR1 is ENHRY, CDR2 SYGVKD. Deletions cut 6 bases from V and 0 bases from J, with 13 bases between. This chain's CDR3 is CAISPGQASTDTQYF. CDR3 bases: TGTGCCATCAGCCCTGGACAAGCTAGCACAGATACGCAGTATTTT.

J is TRBJ2-3 and V is TRBV30; either TRBD1 or TRBD2 may fit D (6 bases each). Germline CDR1 is GTSNPN and CDR2 is SVGIG (reference sequence). Between the trimmed V and J ends, which lost 0 bases and 2 bases, there was a span of 15 bases. The CDR3 has 16 residues. The CDR3 sequence is CAWSVRGRGVTDTQYF. CDR3 in DNA: TGTGCCTGGAGTGTCCGGGGGCGTGGGGTCACAGATACGCAGTATTTT.

The chain is built from TRBV5-1 and TRBJ2-7; D not resolved. CDR3 length equals 15 residues. Per germline, CDR1 SGHRS and CDR2 YFSETQ. V was pared by 1 base and J by 2 bases, with 13 bases between. The DNA of the CDR3 is TGCGCCAGCAGCTTGAGGGCAGGATCCACCTACGAGCAGTACTTC. The encoded protein is CASSLRAGSTYEQYF. Drawing the rest from reference TRBV5-1 and TRBJ2-7, the complete variable domain is KAGVTQTPRYLIKTRGQQVTLSCSPISGHRSVSWYQQTPGQGLQFLFEYFSETQRNKGNFPGRFSGRQFSNSRSEMNVSTLELGDSALYLCASSLRAGSTYEQYFGPGTRLTVT.

This clone was counted a single time. V and J are TRBV5-1 and TRBJ2-2; 13 bases are shared with TRBD2. The length of the CDR3 is 16 residues. The trim removed 4 bases at V and 6 bases at J, leaving 6 bases unmatched. The germline V gene has CDR1 SGHRS and CDR2 YFSETQ. This chain's CDR3 is CASSPGLAGVAGELFF. The CDR3 bases are TGCGCCAGCAGCCCCGGACTAGCGGGAGTGGCCGGGGAGCTGTTTTTT.

The chain carries TRBV7-9 and TRBJ2-5, with 7 bases that match TRBD2. The CDR3 loop spans 15 amino acids. Germline V gives CDR1 SEHNR, CDR2 FQNEAQ (reference sequence). V gave up 3 bases and J gave up 4 bases; unmatched junction bases: 8. CDR3 nucleotides: TGTGCCAGCAGCTTTAGGGCGGGGGTTGGAGAGACCCAGTACTTC. It specifies CASSFRAGVGETQYF.